This TCR beta chain was identified during a study of T-cell reconstitution after alpha-beta-depleted transplantation in children. Overall study results and limits: A year post-transplant, T-cell counts and diversity derived mostly from newly produced T cells. Surviving recipient cells, namely T cells and thymic progenitors, were the source of high day-60 TCRbeta diversity in some patients. Alpha-beta T cells about two months after transplant reportedly derived from several hundred expanded graft clones.

It was with unique molecular identifiers that the TCRbeta library was prepared. Via MiXCR, TCRdb re-called the PCR reads, giving one row per CDR3 protein. The profile shows some 550,000 distinct CDR3 sequences, under 25% of them singletons. As concerns this clonotype: Its antigen is not identified.

This TCR was recovered from a boy under two years old who had a stem cell transplant for acute myeloid leukemia, so the T cells may come from the graft donor. Sequenced here: PBMCs, mostly from graft donor cells, sampled 360 days after TCRalphabeta/CD19-depleted stem cell transplant.

The CDR3 nucleotides are TGTGCCAGCAGCTTGCTTCGGGGCCGGGGGACCGGGGAGCTGTTTTTT. Its protein is CASSLLRGRGTGELFF. The chain carries TRBV7-2 and TRBJ2-2; tentatively, D is TRBD2 (6 bases). Germline V CDR1 and CDR2: SGHTA, FQGNSA. The CDR3 contains 16 residues. The V end was cut by 3 bases, the J end by 5 bases, with 16 bases between.